A selection of T cell receptor beta chains follows, all from one sample in a study of T-cell reconstitution after alpha-beta-depleted transplantation in children. One entry per CDR3 protein results from TCRdb running MiXCR on the PCR reads. Of around 700,000 distinct CDR3 sequences in the sample, 13% were seen once. Sample: PBMCs, taken before TCRalphabeta/CD19-depleted stem cell transplant. These receptors came from a girl aged 2-10 years with congenital amegakaryocytic thrombocytopenia, due to receive a stem cell transplant. CDR3s include the opening cysteine and the closing phenylalanine or tryptophan. Fields, in order: clone size, V gene, J gene, CDR3 protein. The size of a clone is reported for some rows only, either as once, few or many, or as a class for expanded clones.

clone_size: many
v_call: TRBV5-1
j_call: TRBJ2-7
cdr3_aa: CASSLGGSGRASYEQYF

clone_size: many
v_call: TRBV29-1
j_call: TRBJ2-3
cdr3_aa: CSAQKGDTQYF

clone_size: few
v_call: TRBV27
j_call: TRBJ1-5
cdr3_aa: CASRNPGELGEPQHF

clone_size: few
v_call: TRBV6-1
j_call: TRBJ2-2
cdr3_aa: CASDRLAGDTGELFF

clone_size: .
v_call: TRBV7-9
j_call: TRBJ2-2
cdr3_aa: CASSSFGAGLAAGELFF

clone_size: .
v_call: TRBV20-1
j_call: TRBJ2-2
cdr3_aa: CSAQTSGSGTGELFF

clone_size: many
v_call: TRBV20-1
j_call: TRBJ2-7
cdr3_aa: CSARERKEYEQYF

clone_size: .
v_call: TRBV12-3/TRBV12-4
j_call: TRBJ2-2
cdr3_aa: CASSLRRSSVGELFF

clone_size: many
v_call: TRBV14
j_call: TRBJ2-1
cdr3_aa: CASSQFSYEQFF

clone_size: many
v_call: TRBV12-5
j_call: TRBJ2-5
cdr3_aa: CASGLGTSGQETQYF

clone_size: many
v_call: TRBV12-3/TRBV12-4
j_call: TRBJ2-1
cdr3_aa: CASSSGLPSYNEQFF

clone_size: .
v_call: TRBV12-3/TRBV12-4
j_call: TRBJ1-5
cdr3_aa: CASSWTYGNQPQHF

clone_size: many
v_call: TRBV28
j_call: TRBJ2-2
cdr3_aa: CASSLLFIRREQPNTGELFF

clone_size: few
v_call: TRBV18
j_call: TRBJ2-1
cdr3_aa: CASSPGEGVNEQFF

clone_size: many
v_call: TRBV5-1
j_call: TRBJ1-5
cdr3_aa: CASSAGDTINQPQHF

clone_size: few
v_call: TRBV20-1
j_call: TRBJ2-5
cdr3_aa: CSARAPFVRAGETQYF

clone_size: many
v_call: TRBV10-3
j_call: TRBJ1-1
cdr3_aa: CAMEGEGGTEAFF

clone_size: .
v_call: TRBV27
j_call: TRBJ2-1
cdr3_aa: CASSLGLPLNEQFF

clone_size: few
v_call: TRBV27
j_call: TRBJ2-7
cdr3_aa: CASGPARAPSYEQYF

clone_size: .
v_call: TRBV5-5
j_call: TRBJ2-1
cdr3_aa: CASSEAGTSGRNEQFF

clone_size: .
v_call: TRBV20-1
j_call: TRBJ2-7
cdr3_aa: CSARDRLADTYEQYF

clone_size: few
v_call: TRBV27
j_call: TRBJ2-7
cdr3_aa: CASSSWDTSYEQYF

clone_size: few
v_call: TRBV27
j_call: TRBJ1-2
cdr3_aa: CASSHAGTGSNYGYTF

clone_size: many
v_call: TRBV4-1
j_call: TRBJ2-7
cdr3_aa: CASSRILESSYEQYF

clone_size: many
v_call: TRBV3-1
j_call: TRBJ2-7
cdr3_aa: CASSRPGHPYEQYF

clone_size: few
v_call: TRBV3-1
j_call: TRBJ2-7
cdr3_aa: CASSPYTAGGFHEQYF

clone_size: few
v_call: TRBV5-1
j_call: TRBJ2-1
cdr3_aa: CASSLAASGSWDEQFF

clone_size: few
v_call: TRBV27
j_call: TRBJ2-2
cdr3_aa: CASGTTSGRAVARAGELFF

clone_size: few
v_call: TRBV20-1
j_call: TRBJ2-5
cdr3_aa: CSAPRLAGGPVQETQYF

clone_size: many
v_call: TRBV10-3
j_call: TRBJ2-7
cdr3_aa: CAISESLEQYF

clone_size: many
v_call: TRBV12-3/TRBV12-4
j_call: TRBJ2-7
cdr3_aa: CASSRLLAGEQYF

clone_size: many
v_call: TRBV7-7
j_call: TRBJ2-1
cdr3_aa: CASSLGLAGEIDEQFF

clone_size: many
v_call: TRBV5-1
j_call: TRBJ1-1
cdr3_aa: CASSYSPDNTEAFF

clone_size: .
v_call: TRBV7-9
j_call: TRBJ2-1
cdr3_aa: CASSFLAGGMYNEQFF

clone_size: few
v_call: TRBV29-1
j_call: TRBJ2-3
cdr3_aa: CSVENPVTDTQYF